The T cell receptor (beta chain) described here comes from a study of T cells in Graves' hyperthyroidism and ophthalmopathy. Points from the study as a whole: The model predicted ophthalmopathy a median around six months before onset.

The TCR beta CDR3 regions underwent amplification using RNA transcripts as the source. First-round RT-PCR with HTBI primers amplified the TCR CDR3 region. TCRdb redid the calling of the multiplex PCR reads with MiXCR, one entry per CDR3 protein. Among some 600,000 distinct CDR3 sequences listed, about 15% were seen once. This clonotype was observed a handful of times. Its target is unknown. Sequencing used blood. This clonotype was sampled from a woman younger than 45 with Graves' hyperthyroidism that later progressed to Graves' ophthalmopathy.

CDR3 region: CASSLPPLRGQYF. Here the CDR3 DNA reads TGTGCCAGCAGCTTACCCCCCCTGAGGGGGCAGTATTTT. The chain recombines TRBV7-2 with TRBJ2-3; D is perhaps TRBD1 or TRBD2 (5 bases each). The ends were cut back, 2 bases at V and 11 bases at J, with 14 bases in the middle. CDR3 length: 13 amino acids. Per the germline V gene, CDR1 is SGHTA and CDR2 is FQGNSA. The full variable domain, rest sourced from reference TRBV7-2 and TRBJ2-3, is GAGVSQSPSNKVTEKGKDVELRCDPISGHTALYWYRQSLGQGLEFLIYFQGNSAPDKSGLPSDRFSAERTGGSVSTLTIQRTQQEDSAVYLCASSLPPLRGQYFGPGTRLTVL.